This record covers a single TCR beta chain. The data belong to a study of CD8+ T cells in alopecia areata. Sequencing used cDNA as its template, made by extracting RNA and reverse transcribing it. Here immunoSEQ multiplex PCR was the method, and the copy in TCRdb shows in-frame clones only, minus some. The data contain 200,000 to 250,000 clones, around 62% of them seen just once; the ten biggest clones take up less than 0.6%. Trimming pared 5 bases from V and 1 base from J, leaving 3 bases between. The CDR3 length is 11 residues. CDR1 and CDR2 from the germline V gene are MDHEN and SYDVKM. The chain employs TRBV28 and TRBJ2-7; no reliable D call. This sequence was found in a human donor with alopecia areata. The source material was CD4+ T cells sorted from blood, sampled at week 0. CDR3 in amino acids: CASSQSYEQYF. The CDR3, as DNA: TGTGCCAGCAGTCAGTCCTACGAGCAGTACTTC.